This T cell receptor beta chain was identified during a study of identical twins. TCRdb reprocessed the 5' RACE reads with MiXCR, giving one entry per CDR3 protein. The sample holds 520,000 or so distinct CDR3 sequences, approximately 22% seen once. Germline CDR1 reads MGHDK; CDR2 reads SYGVNS. The CDR3 contains 14 residues. With V trimmed by 6 bases and J by 4 bases, 6 bases remained unmatched. The same data also contributed to another study, on T cells expressing NK-cell markers. This second study notes: In sorted CD3+CD56+NKG2C+, CD3+CD56+NKG2C- and CD3+CD56-NKG2C+ T cells, TCR beta repertoires were obtained. Roughly 1.0-7.0% of CD8+ T cells in over 5 donors belonged to dominant NKG2C+ clonotypes. A few donors showed these clonotypes also leading the CD3+CD56-NKG2C+ fraction. Uncertainty persisted over the HCMV specificity of expanded NKG2C+ T cell clones.

The chain couples TRBV25-1 to TRBJ2-4, with TRBD1 matching over 7 bases. The sample was CD4+ T cells sorted from blood. The sequence was collected from a woman in her late teens or twenties in good health. CDR3 sequence reads: CASSSDREKNIQYF. The CDR3 coding sequence is TGTGCCAGCAGCTCCGACAGGGAAAAAAACATTCAGTACTTC.